The text below deals with one T cell receptor beta chain. Compared with germline, one end of the junction differs, possibly owing to a read error. This entry is derived from a study of CD8+CD57+ T cells in acquired aplastic anemia. For CDR3 and TCR beta VDJ profiling, genomic DNA was the template used. One entry per CDR3 protein results from TCRdb running MiXCR on the reads. This sample has 95,000 to 150,000 distinct CDR3 sequences; 55% to 60% occur once, and the top ten carry 29%. Patients chosen for sequencing had CD8+CD57+ cells that had expanded, as shown by flow cytometry. The clonotype comes from a human donor with aplastic anemia. Sequencing input: sorted CD4+, CD8+, or CD8+CD57+ T cells (not recorded which) from PBMCs.

The CDR3 DNA sequence: TGTGCCAGCAGCTCAGTTGACAGAAACACTGAAGCCTTCTTT. Translating gives CASSSVDRNTEAFF. J is TRBJ1-1 and V is TRBV7-9; D possibly corresponds to TRBD1 (5 bases). This CDR3 has 14 residues. The germline V gene has CDR1 SEHNR and CDR2 FQNEAQ (reference sequence).